This TCR beta chain was found in a study of cytomegalovirus exposure and HLA in healthy donors. General study results and limits: Segments of the TCR beta V type were, in most cases, productive about 87% or about 30% of the time in an earlier analysis.

About this clone: Its antigen is not identified.

Both 60 Vbeta primers and 13 Jbeta primers went into the PCR. The repertoire was sequenced with immunoSEQ multiplex PCR; TCRdb's copy has only in-frame clones and lacks some. The profile shows more than 95,000 clones, about 81% of them singletons. Losses at the gene ends were 6 bases for V and 4 bases for J; bases not matched to a gene: 5. Germline CDR1 SNHLY, CDR2 FYNNEI. CDR3 size: 15 residues. The sequencing input was PBMCs. The J gene is TRBJ2-1, the V gene TRBV2, with 11 bases matching TRBD2. The TCR sequence derives from a woman aged 25 to 39 in good health and CMV-seronegative. The DNA of the CDR3 is TGTGCCAGCAGGCCTACTAGCGGGAGTTACAATGAGCAGTTCTTC. It specifies CASRPTSGSYNEQFF.